One sample yielded the 27 T cell receptor beta chains listed below, sequenced in a study of T cells in women clearing cervical HPV infection. The repertoire was sequenced with immunoSEQ multiplex PCR; TCRdb's copy has only in-frame clones and lacks some. The sample has roughly 20,000 clones. Sample: blood buffy coat. These receptors were taken from a woman aged 18 to 75 with a cervical HPV16 infection that either progressed to CIN3+ or cleared (not recorded which).

Details on this clone: Read data end 3 residues before the CDR3 end; the end is taken from the germline J gene. The J gene is TRBJ2-6, the V gene TRBV7-2; D is ambiguous. Trimming cost V 2 bases and J 3 bases, with 5 bases left between them. Germline assignment: CDR1 SGHTA and CDR2 FQGNSA. The CDR3 length is 14 residues. The DNA read from the CDR3 is TGTGCCAGCAGCTTAAAGGGTGGGGCCAACGTC. Translation gives CASSLKGGANV. The CDR3 as a whole reads CASSLKGGANVLTF.

Points on this clone: The sequenced fragment ends 3 residues before the CDR3 boundary, so the rest is inferred from the germline J gene. The V gene is TRBV29-1, the J gene TRBJ1-6, with TRBD1 matching over 7 bases. CDR3 size: 14 residues. Germline lookup yields CDR1 SQVTM and CDR2 ANQGSEA. After removal of 4 bases from V and 9 bases from J, the junction contained 9 bases not matched to a gene. The DNA read from the CDR3 is TGCAGCGTTGTCGCAGGGGGGAACGCTTCACCC. Amino acid sequence: CSVVAGGNASP. The whole CDR3 sequence reads CSVVAGGNASPLHF.

Remarks on this clone: The CDR3 is cut off 3 residues early in the read; its end comes from the germline J gene. This chain connects TRBV19 to TRBJ2-1; 7 bases align to TRBD2. The CDR3 sequence is 17 residues long. Germline CDR1 and CDR2: LNHDA and SQIVND (reference sequence). V was pared by 0 bases and J by 1 base, with 6 bases of the junction left unmatched. The CDR3 here is CASSIEGRGRSYNEQFF. The sequenced CDR3 bases are TGTGCCAGTAGTATAGAAGGGCGCGGGAGATCCTACAATGAG.

Concerning this clone itself: The CDR3 extends 3 residues past the end of the read, so its final part is completed from the germline J gene. This rearrangement joins TRBV7-3 to TRBJ2-3; D might be TRBD1 (6 bases). The germline V gene has CDR1 SGHTA and CDR2 FQGTGA. The CDR3 is 18 residues long. The V end lost 1 base, the J end lost 1 base, and 18 bases lay between the germline ends. Partial CDR3 DNA: TGTGCCAGCAGCTTAATCATGTCAGGGGCGAAGGGCACAGATACG. Protein: CASSLIMSGAKGTDT. The complete CDR3 sequence is CASSLIMSGAKGTDTQYF. The full variable domain, with the rest looked up from reference TRBV7-3 and TRBJ2-3, is GAGVSQTPSNKVTEKGKYVELRCDPISGHTALYWYRQSLGQGPEFLIYFQGTGAADDSGLPNDRFFAVRPEGSVSTLKIQRTERGDSAVYLCASSLIMSGAKGTDTQYFGPGTRLTVL.

About this clone: The observed sequence ends 3 residues before the CDR3 terminus, with the missing tail filled in from the germline J gene. J is TRBJ2-5 and V is TRBV5-1; 7 positions match TRBD1. The CDR3 loop spans 15 amino acids. CDR1 SGHRS and CDR2 YFSETQ come from the germline V gene. The V segment lost 2 bases and the J segment 4 bases; nucleotides outside the gene matches: 8. The sequenced part of the CDR3 DNA is TGCGCCAGCAGCTTTTACCAGGGGGTCCGAGAGACC. This gives the protein CASSFYQGVRET. The entire CDR3 reads CASSFYQGVRETQYF.

On this clone itself: The read finishes 3 residues shy of the CDR3 end, and the germline J gene is used to complete it. The chain carries TRBV7-9 and TRBJ2-7; TRBD1 matches 10 bases. This CDR3 comprises 15 residues. J gave up 3 bases and V 5 bases, and 7 bases lay outside the gene matches. Germline-derived CDR1 and CDR2 are SEHNR and FQNEAQ (reference sequence). The part of the CDR3 DNA that was read is TGTGCCAGCAGCGGCCCGGGACAGGGGTTCTACGAG. It yields the protein CASSGPGQGFYE. The whole CDR3 sequence is CASSGPGQGFYEQYF.

Notes on this clone: The read ends 3 residues early relative to the CDR3; the germline J gene fills the gap. The J gene is TRBJ1-5, the V gene TRBV6-2 or TRBV6-3; 7 bases fit TRBD1. Per germline, CDR1 MNHEY and CDR2 SVGEGT. This CDR3 comprises 15 residues. Trimming at V came to 6 bases and at J to 4 bases, leaving 9 bases not matched to a gene. The chain's CDR3 is CASRPAQGINQPQHF. The CDR3 bases that were read are TGTGCCAGCAGGCCCGCACAGGGGATTAATCAGCCC.

Comments on this clone: The read halts 3 residues ahead of the CDR3 end, with the missing end drawn from the germline J gene. The rearrangement uses TRBV2 and TRBJ2-1, with TRBD1 matching 7 bases. The CDR3 consists of 14 residues. Per germline, CDR1 SNHLY and CDR2 FYNNEI. Losses at the gene ends were 7 bases for V and 0 bases for J; bases not matched to a gene: 3. CDR3 bases read: TGTGCCAGCACAGGGGGTGACTCCTACAATGAG. This translates into CASTGGDSYNE. The CDR3 as a whole reads CASTGGDSYNEQFF.

With respect to this clone: The observed sequence ends 3 residues before the CDR3 terminus, with the missing tail filled in from the germline J gene. The chain employs TRBV19 and TRBJ2-4; TRBD1 is a possible D gene (6 bases). V was pared by 5 bases and J by 1 base, with 15 bases between. Germline CDR1 LNHDA, CDR2 SQIVND (reference sequence). The CDR3 length is 16 residues. The sequenced part of the CDR3 DNA is TGTGCCAGTAGTCCAACATACAGGGTGGCCAAAAACATT. This gives the protein CASSPTYRVAKNI. The entire CDR3 protein reads CASSPTYRVAKNIQYF.

On this clone: The read halts 3 residues ahead of the CDR3 end, with the missing end drawn from the germline J gene. The rearrangement uses TRBV11-2 and TRBJ2-2, with D unresolved. The V and J ends lost 7 bases and 6 bases respectively, with 12 bases between them. The CDR3 is 13 amino acids. Germline CDR1 reads SGHAT; CDR2 reads FQNNGV. The sequenced CDR3 bases are TGTGCCAGCACGCCGTTCGGGTCCGGGGAG. This codes for CASTPFGSGE. Given in full, the CDR3 is CASTPFGSGELFF.

Details on this clone: The read halts 3 residues ahead of the CDR3 end, with the missing end drawn from the germline J gene. The chain recombines TRBV6-2 or TRBV6-3 with TRBJ2-3, with D possibly being TRBD1 (5 bases). CDR3 size: 12 residues. Germline V gives CDR1 MNHEY, CDR2 SVGEGT. The CDR3 sequence is CASSYGAQPQYF. The part of the CDR3 DNA that was read is TGTGCCAGCAGTTACGGGGCCCAACCG.

According to its frequency, this clone is medium-sized (0.01 to 0.1%). The CDR3 is cut off 3 residues early in the read; its end comes from the germline J gene. The chain links TRBV6-2 or TRBV6-3 to TRBJ2-5; D perhaps matches TRBD1 (6 bases). The CDR3 contains 15 residues. V was trimmed by 2 bases and J by 2 bases, leaving 12 bases between them. The germline V gene encodes CDR1 MNHEY and CDR2 SVGEGT. The sequenced part of the CDR3 DNA is TGTGCCAGCAGTTACGTATGGACAGCTCAAGAGACC. Amino acid sequence: CASSYVWTAQET. The whole CDR3 reads CASSYVWTAQETQYF.

CDR3 residues: CSARDYRSSTGELFF. CDR3 DNA (partial): TGCAGTGCTAGAGATTACCGGTCGAGCACCGGGGAG. The chain combines TRBV20-1 with TRBJ2-2; no firm D call. The read halts 3 residues ahead of the CDR3 end, with the missing end drawn from the germline J gene. V lost 0 bases, J lost 4 bases, and 12 bases lay in between. CDR3 length equals 15 residues. Germline assignment: CDR1 DFQATT and CDR2 SNEGSKA (reference sequence).

Turning to this clone: The read ends 3 residues before the CDR3 terminus; that terminus is restored from the germline J gene. J is TRBJ2-1 and V is TRBV9; 9 nucleotides line up with TRBD2. J lost 4 bases, V lost 0 bases, and 11 bases had no gene match. Germline V gene data show CDR1 as SGDLS and CDR2 as YYNGEE. The CDR3 loop spans 18 amino acids. The CDR3 here is CASSVEGRAGGDYNEQFF. The sequenced CDR3 bases are TGTGCCAGCAGCGTAGAGGGGAGAGCGGGGGGCGATTACAATGAG.

Concerning this clone: The missing CDR3 end, 3 residues past where the read stops, is filled in from the germline J gene. The V and J genes are TRBV30 and TRBJ1-6; TRBD1 is a possible D gene (5 bases). The CDR3 contains 13 residues. Germline lookup yields CDR1 GTSNPN and CDR2 SVGIG (reference sequence). Trimming shortened V by 7 bases and J by 6 bases, and 13 bases separated the two germline ends. CDR3 sequence: CASLMGGNSPLHF. The covered CDR3 bases are TGTGCCTCCCTAATGGGGGGTAATTCACCC. Full variable domain (missing parts from reference TRBV30 and TRBJ1-6): SQTIHQWPATLVQPVGSPLSLECTVEGTSNPNLYWYRQAAGRGLQLLFYSVGIGQISSEVPQNLSASRPQDRQFILSSKKLLLSDSGFYLCASLMGGNSPLHFGNGTRLTVT.

In the case of this clone: The read comes to an end 3 residues before the CDR3 does, leaving the germline J gene to fill in the end. The gene calls are TRBV20-1 and TRBJ2-1; 9 bases line up with TRBD2. V shed 0 bases and J 4 bases; nucleotides not matched to a gene: 7. Per germline, CDR1 DFQATT and CDR2 SNEGSKA (reference sequence). CDR3 size: 16 residues. CDR3 sequence: CSAREAGAGGYNEQFF. The sequenced part of the CDR3 DNA is TGCAGTGCTAGAGAAGCCGGAGCGGGGGGTTACAATGAG.

The CDR3 reads CSATSSSGATYNEQFF. The CDR3 DNA, read in part, is TGCAGTGCTACGAGTTCTAGCGGGGCGACCTACAATGAG. V is TRBV20-1 and J is TRBJ2-1, with TRBD2 identical over 9 bases. The CDR3 end falls 3 residues outside the read, so it is completed with the germline J gene. CDR1 and CDR2 from the germline V gene are DFQATT and SNEGSKA (reference sequence). The V and J ends lost 4 bases and 2 bases, in that order; junction bases with no gene match: 9. The CDR3 totals 16 residues.

Points on this clone: Read coverage stops 3 residues before the CDR3 terminus; the germline J gene supplies the remainder. The genes are TRBV5-1 and TRBJ2-3, with D maybe TRBD2 (7 bases). This CDR3 has 18 amino acids. V lost 5 bases and J 0 bases, leaving 22 bases between the germline ends. Germline lookup yields CDR1 SGHRS and CDR2 YFSETQ. CDR3 bases read: TGCGCCAGCAGAGGGGGGGGCCAGGGGAAACTTAGCACAGATACG. Its protein is CASRGGGQGKLSTDT. From start to end, the CDR3 is CASRGGGQGKLSTDTQYF.

As concerns this clone: The CDR3 goes on 3 residues after the read ends, and that part is filled in from the germline J gene. The chain uses TRBV20-1 and TRBJ2-3, with D maybe TRBD1 (6 bases). Between the trimmed V and J ends, which lost 3 bases and 0 bases, there was a span of 10 bases. The CDR3 sequence is 14 residues long. Per germline, CDR1 DFQATT and CDR2 SNEGSKA (reference sequence). The CDR3 protein is CSARGHGSTDTQYF. The DNA read from the CDR3 is TGCAGTGCTAGGGGACACGGAAGCACAGATACG.

A note on this clone: Read coverage stops 3 residues before the CDR3 terminus; the germline J gene supplies the remainder. J is TRBJ1-1 and V is TRBV7-6, with TRBD1 identical over 10 bases. Trimming at V came to 5 bases and at J to 1 base, leaving 4 bases not matched to a gene. This CDR3 has 15 residues. Looked up from germline, CDR1 is SGHVS and CDR2 is FNYEAQ. The CDR3 loop reads CASSKRTGGNTEAFF. The part of the CDR3 DNA that was read is TGTGCCAGCAGCAAACGGACAGGGGGGAACACTGAA.

Note on this clone: Read data end 3 residues before the CDR3 end; the end is taken from the germline J gene. V and J are TRBV7-2 and TRBJ2-5, with TRBD2 matching over 8 bases. The CDR3 runs to 15 residues. V gave up 4 bases and J gave up 6 bases; unmatched junction bases: 10. From germline, CDR1 is SGHTA and CDR2 FQGNSA. CDR3 region: CASSSGLDIQKTQYF. The CDR3 DNA, read in part, is TGTGCCAGCAGCTCGGGACTAGACATTCAAAAGACC. Full variable domain (rest looked up from reference TRBV7-2 and TRBJ2-5): GAGVSQSPSNKVTEKGKDVELRCDPISGHTALYWYRQSLGQGLEFLIYFQGNSAPDKSGLPSDRFSAERTGGSVSTLTIQRTQQEDSAVYLCASSSGLDIQKTQYFGPGTRLLVL.

Concerning this clone: The read terminates 3 residues before the CDR3 end, so the remaining end is supplied by the germline J gene. The chain combines TRBV6-2 or TRBV6-3 with TRBJ1-2, with no clear D. This CDR3 comprises 13 residues. Germline V lookup: CDR1 MNHEY, CDR2 SVGEGT. V shed 2 bases and J shed 3 bases, with 7 bases lying between them. The CDR3 protein is CASSYGQDYGYTF. Partial CDR3 DNA: TGTGCCAGCAGTTACGGGCAGGACTATGGC.

About this clone itself: The sequence runs out 3 residues before the end of the CDR3; the remainder is reconstructed from the germline J gene. This chain uses TRBV7-2 with TRBJ1-1; D ambiguous. The CDR3 is 14 amino acids. CDR1 and CDR2 from the germline V gene are SGHTA and FQGNSA. The sequenced part of the CDR3 DNA is TGTGCCAGCAGTCGCCGGGGTCCCCAAGAGACA. It specifies CASSRRGPQET. The entire CDR3 protein is CASSRRGPQETAFF.

In the case of this clone: The DNA ends 3 residues before the CDR3 does, and the rest of the CDR3 is filled in from the germline J gene. V usage is TRBV19 and J usage is TRBJ1-1, with 8 bases that match TRBD1. Germline CDR1 LNHDA, CDR2 SQIVND (reference sequence). The CDR3 spans 16 residues. CDR3 DNA, as far as it was read: TGTGCCAGTAGTCCCTCGAGTGACAGGGGCTGGGATACG. Protein: CASSPSSDRGWDT. The entire CDR3 protein is CASSPSSDRGWDTAFF.

In regard to this clone: The read ends 3 residues shy of where the CDR3 ends; the end is completed using the germline J gene. The chain couples TRBV20-1 to TRBJ2-7, with TRBD1 identical over 11 bases. The CDR3 spans 18 residues. V lost 3 bases, J lost 4 bases, and 17 bases stayed unmatched. CDR1 DFQATT and CDR2 SNEGSKA come from the germline V gene (reference sequence). The CDR3 loop reads CSASPRAGSGTGGYEQYF. The covered CDR3 bases are TGCAGTGCTAGTCCCAGAGCCGGATCGGGGACAGGGGGGTACGAG.

Regarding this clone: The sequence runs out 3 residues before the end of the CDR3; the remainder is reconstructed from the germline J gene. The chain couples TRBV29-1 to TRBJ1-2, with 11 bases fitting TRBD1. Germline V gives CDR1 SQVTM, CDR2 ANQGSEA. With V trimmed by 6 bases and J by 4 bases, 7 bases remained unmatched. The CDR3 is 14 residues long. The covered CDR3 bases are TGCAGCGTCCCCAGGACAGGGGGCTTCTATGGC. Translated, it gives CSVPRTGGFYG. From start to end, the CDR3 is CSVPRTGGFYGYTF.

Remarks on this clone: The read falls 3 residues short of the CDR3 end, and the missing part is taken from the germline J gene. The rearrangement joins TRBV7-2 to TRBJ1-2; 11 bases fit TRBD1. The CDR3 runs 15 residues. The junction had 6 bases not matched to a gene; V was cut back by 5 bases and J by 4 bases. CDR1 and CDR2 (germline): SGHTA, FQGNSA. The CDR3 spells CASSPGQGGTYGYTF. The CDR3 bases that were read are TGTGCCAGCAGCCCGGGACAGGGGGGAACCTATGGC. Supplemented by reference TRBV7-2 and TRBJ1-2, the full variable domain reads GAGVSQSPSNKVTEKGKDVELRCDPISGHTALYWYRQSLGQGLEFLIYFQGNSAPDKSGLPSDRFSAERTGGSVSTLTIQRTQQEDSAVYLCASSPGQGGTYGYTFGSGTRLTVV.